The rows below give T cell receptor beta chains drawn from one sample of a study of a mutant IDH1 vaccine in newly diagnosed glioma. Libraries were prepared by immunoSEQ multiplex PCR; TCRdb keeps only in-frame clonotypes and omits some of them. The sample holds some 52,000 clones; over 75% are singletons and the top ten take 2.4%. These receptors are not linked to any known antigen. The sample consisted of PBMCs, taken from a glioma patient whose treatment included an IDH1 peptide vaccine. These receptors all stem from a man aged 45 to 65 with glioma. The CDR3 runs from the conserved cysteine through the conserved F or W. A D gene is named only where the DNA matches it firmly. Clone size is not always given. Where it is, it says once, few, many or a class for expanded clones.

CDR3 protein: CASSRTGGGDGYTF; CDR3 DNA: TGTGCCAGCAGCCGTACCGGAGGGGGGGACGGCTACACCTTC; clone size: .; J gene: TRBJ1-2; V gene: TRBV4-2; D gene: .
CDR3 protein: CASSSTSHNEQFF; CDR3 DNA: TGTGCCAGCAGTTCGACTAGCCACAATGAGCAGTTCTTC; clone size: .; J gene: TRBJ2-1; V gene: TRBV6-5; D gene: TRBD2
CDR3 protein: CASSPVSFRPDEQFF; CDR3 DNA: TGCGCCAGCAGCCCCGTATCTTTCCGCCCCGATGAGCAGTTCTTC; clone size: once; J gene: TRBJ2-1; V gene: TRBV4-1; D gene: .
CDR3 protein: CASSLRSEQETQYF; CDR3 DNA: TGTGCCAGCAGCTTAAGGTCAGAGCAGGAGACCCAGTACTTC; clone size: .; J gene: TRBJ2-5; V gene: TRBV7-9; D gene: .
CDR3 protein: CASRGAGNRETQYF; CDR3 DNA: TGTGCCAGCCGAGGGGCAGGGAATAGAGAGACCCAGTACTTC; clone size: .; J gene: TRBJ2-5; V gene: TRBV2; D gene: .
CDR3 protein: CSVGQGATGEQYF; CDR3 DNA: TGCAGCGTTGGACAGGGGGCGACTGGCGAGCAGTACTTC; clone size: .; J gene: TRBJ2-7; V gene: TRBV29-1; D gene: TRBD1
CDR3 protein: CASSVGTGSGTEAFF; CDR3 DNA: TGTGCCAGCAGCGTCGGGACAGGGTCAGGCACTGAAGCTTTCTTT; clone size: .; J gene: TRBJ1-1; V gene: TRBV9; D gene: TRBD1
CDR3 protein: CASSYSGRGETQYF; CDR3 DNA: TGTGCCAGCAGTTACTCCGGGAGGGGAGAGACCCAGTACTTC; clone size: .; J gene: TRBJ2-5; V gene: TRBV6-5; D gene: TRBD2
CDR3 protein: CASSPTGRGSYEQYF; CDR3 DNA: TGCGCCAGCAGCCCGACGGGTCGGGGATCCTACGAGCAGTACTTC; clone size: .; J gene: TRBJ2-7; V gene: TRBV5-1; D gene: .
CDR3 protein: CATSRDFRARSQETQYF; CDR3 DNA: TGTGCCACCAGCAGAGATTTTAGGGCGAGGTCGCAGGAGACCCAGTACTTC; clone size: .; J gene: TRBJ2-5; V gene: TRBV15; D gene: .
CDR3 protein: CASSDSTGASTEAFF; CDR3 DNA: TGTGCCAGCAGCGACTCAACAGGGGCCAGCACTGAAGCTTTCTTT; clone size: .; J gene: TRBJ1-1; V gene: TRBV7-9; D gene: TRBD1
CDR3 protein: CASSPRGDQPQHF; CDR3 DNA: TGTGCCAGCAGTCCCCGAGGGGATCAGCCCCAGCATTTT; clone size: .; J gene: TRBJ1-5; V gene: TRBV28; D gene: .
CDR3 protein: CATATGDSEGYTF; CDR3 DNA: TGTGCCACCGCAACAGGGGACTCGGAGGGCTACACCTTC; clone size: once; J gene: TRBJ1-2; V gene: TRBV15; D gene: TRBD1
CDR3 protein: CASSPTSWAADTQYF; CDR3 DNA: TGTGCCAGCAGCCCCACTAGCTGGGCGGCAGATACGCAGTATTTT; clone size: .; J gene: TRBJ2-3; V gene: TRBV4-2; D gene: .
CDR3 protein: CASSQGLGVGAVGQPQHF; CDR3 DNA: TGTGCCAGCAGCCAGGGACTAGGGGTAGGGGCGGTGGGTCAGCCCCAGCATTTT; clone size: .; J gene: TRBJ1-5; V gene: TRBV4-2; D gene: .
CDR3 protein: CAWSLGTAYNEQFF; CDR3 DNA: TGTGCCTGGAGTCTAGGGACAGCCTACAATGAGCAGTTCTTC; clone size: .; J gene: TRBJ2-1; V gene: TRBV30; D gene: TRBD1
CDR3 protein: CASSPTGHEQYF; CDR3 DNA: TGTGCCAGCAGCCCCACGGGACACGAGCAGTACTTC; clone size: .; J gene: TRBJ2-7; V gene: TRBV7-2; D gene: .
CDR3 protein: CASSEGYQPQHF; CDR3 DNA: TGTGCCAGCAGCGAGGGATATCAGCCCCAGCATTTT; clone size: .; J gene: TRBJ1-5; V gene: TRBV28; D gene: .
CDR3 protein: CASSLEALRGNEQFF; CDR3 DNA: TGTGCCAGCAGCTTAGAGGCCCTCCGCGGCAATGAGCAGTTCTTC; clone size: .; J gene: TRBJ2-1; V gene: TRBV7-9; D gene: .
CDR3 protein: CASSWAGDQNNEQFF; CDR3 DNA: TGTGCCAGCAGTTGGGCGGGGGACCAGAACAATGAGCAGTTCTTC; clone size: .; J gene: TRBJ2-1; V gene: TRBV27; D gene: TRBD2
CDR3 protein: CSVGVGRPAGAIYF; CDR3 DNA: TGCAGCGTTGGCGTTGGTCGCCCTGCTGGGGCCATATATTTT; clone size: .; J gene: TRBJ1-3; V gene: TRBV29-1; D gene: .
CDR3 protein: CASSRQTGSEKLFF; CDR3 DNA: TGTGCCAGCAGCCGTCAGACAGGGTCTGAAAAACTGTTTTTT; clone size: few; J gene: TRBJ1-4; V gene: TRBV14; D gene: TRBD1